Below, 32 T cell receptor beta chains from the same sample are listed, as sequenced in a study of regulatory T cells in long-lasting Graves disease. iRepertoire HTBI primers and Arm-PCR of CDR3 regions built TCR beta libraries. One entry per CDR3 protein results from TCRdb running MiXCR on the multiplex PCR reads. The profile shows about 210,000 distinct CDR3 sequences, roughly a fifth of them singletons. The time point denotes: newly diagnosed GD, antithyroid drugs for less than 3 months. Preparation of the TCR library used RNA extracted from PBMCs. The sample was also linked to a second study, of T cells in Graves' hyperthyroidism and ophthalmopathy.

The sample consisted of peripheral blood mononuclear cells (PBMCs), taken at new diagnosis, from a patient treated with antithyroid drugs. These receptors all stem from a woman in her 30s with Graves disease.

The sample holds many counts of this clonotype. This chain connects TRBV27 to TRBJ1-2; D is uncertain. V lost 1 base and J 8 bases, leaving 14 bases between the germline ends. The CDR3 is made up of 14 amino acids. CDR1 and CDR2 (germline): MNHEY, SMNVEV (reference sequence). The CDR3 bases are TGTGCCAGCAGTTTATTCCGAGACCTCGGGGGCTACACCTTC. It translates to CASSLFRDLGGYTF.

Remarks on this clonotype: Possible read error: a much larger clone is one base away. The rearrangement joins TRBV5-4 to TRBJ2-5, with unresolved D. CDR1 is SGHNT and CDR2 is YYREEE in the germline V gene (reference sequence). The CDR3 consists of 14 residues. CDR3 DNA: TGTGCCAGCAGCTTGGGGTCAAACCAAGGGACCCAGTACTTC. This codes for CASSLGSNQGTQYF.

This clonotype was recorded many times. V usage is TRBV29-1 and J usage is TRBJ1-2; weak D call: TRBD1 (6 bases). This CDR3 contains 11 residues. Trimming left V 3 bases short and J 7 bases short, with 9 bases between. Germline V gives CDR1 SQVTM, CDR2 ANQGSEA. DNA of the CDR3: TGCAGCGTTGATGGGGGCCTTGGCTACACCTTC. Encoded protein: CSVDGGLGYTF.

Remarks on this clonotype: The likely explanation is a read error, given a far larger clone one base away. The chain joins TRBV7-9 to TRBJ1-2, with 8 bases lining up with TRBD1. The germline CDR1 and CDR2 sequences are SEHNR and FQNEAQ (reference sequence). Losses at the gene ends were 1 base for V and 2 bases for J; bases not matched to a gene: 0. The CDR3 is made up of 14 amino acids. CDR3 coding DNA: TGTGCCAGCAGCTTAGGGACAGGGAACTATGGCTACACCTTC. This encodes CASSLGTGNYGYTF.

This clonotype was seen at least ten times. The J gene is TRBJ1-1, the V gene TRBV6-1, with D perhaps TRBD1 (6 bases). CDR1 is MNHNS, CDR2 SASEGT, per germline. This CDR3 region has 14 residues. V lost 5 bases, J lost 2 bases, and 12 bases lay in between. In DNA, the CDR3 is TGTGCCAGCAGTCCGATCAGGGGCAACACTGAAGCTTTCTTT. It yields the protein CASSPIRGNTEAFF.

The V and J genes are TRBV2 and TRBJ1-4; 7 bases match TRBD1. V gave up 6 bases and J gave up 0 bases; unmatched junction bases: 4. Germline CDR1 SNHLY, CDR2 FYNNEI. The CDR3 consists of 15 residues. For the CDR3, the DNA is TGTGCCAGCAGGATAACAGGGGCAACTAATGAAAAACTGTTTTTT. It encodes CASRITGATNEKLFF. The full variable domain, with the rest looked up from reference TRBV2 and TRBJ1-4, is EPEVTQTPSHQVTQMGQEVILRCVPISNHLYFYWYRQILGQKVEFLVSFYNNEISEKSEIFDDQFSVERPDGSNFTLKIRSTKLEDSAMYFCASRITGATNEKLFFGSGTQLSVL.

The V and J genes are TRBV11-2 and TRBJ2-1; D is possibly TRBD2 (6 bases). The V and J ends lost 2 bases and 8 bases respectively, with 16 bases between them. The CDR3 is 15 amino acids. Germline assignment: CDR1 SGHAT and CDR2 FQNNGV. CDR3 sequence (DNA): TGTGCCAGCAGCTTAAGTCTAGCGAGACGAGATGAGCAGTTCTTC. Its translation: CASSLSLARRDEQFF.

This clonotype was recorded many times. In nucleotides, the CDR3 is TGTGCCAGCAGCTTAGGAGGGTACACCGGGGAGCTGTTTTTT. Residues: CASSLGGYTGELFF. The chain uses TRBV27 and TRBJ2-2, with a possible D match to TRBD2 (6 bases). The ends were cut back, 6 bases at V and 3 bases at J, with 11 bases in the middle. There are 14 residues in the CDR3. Germline V gene sequence: CDR1 MNHEY, CDR2 SMNVEV (reference sequence).

A note on this clonotype: One end of the junction varies from germline; a read error may be responsible. The chain employs TRBV6-1 and TRBJ1-5, with D perhaps TRBD1 (6 bases). Per the germline V gene, CDR1 is MNHNS and CDR2 is SASEGT. This CDR3 has 12 residues. CDR3 amino acids: CASVGGNQPQHF. The DNA of the CDR3 is TGTGCCAGCGTGGGGGGCAATCAACCCCAGCATTTT.

To note about this clonotype: At one of its ends the junction is not consistent with the germline gene, which may arise from a read error. The genes are TRBV12-3 or TRBV12-4 and TRBJ2-7, with TRBD2 matching 7 bases. The CDR3 length is 15 residues. This CDR3 is CASSLRLAARGELYF. CDR3 in DNA: TGTGCCAGCAGTTTAAGGCTAGCGGCCCGGGGGGAGCTGTACTTC.

This clonotype was counted at least ten times. The chain uses TRBV20-1 and TRBJ1-2; D not certain. Germline CDR1 is DFQATT and CDR2 is SNEGSKA (reference sequence). Trimming stripped 2 bases from V and 3 bases from J, with 7 bases between. The CDR3 is 12 residues long. The CDR3 nucleotides read TGCAGTGCTAGAAGACAAGACTATGGCTACACCTTC. Residues: CSARRQDYGYTF.

This clonotype was counted ten times or more. The chain is built from TRBV28 and TRBJ2-3, with a tentative D call TRBD2 (5 bases). Germline CDR1 is MDHEN and CDR2 is SYDVKM. This CDR3 is built from 13 residues. V shed 8 bases and J shed 2 bases, with 11 bases lying between them. CDR3 sequence reads: CASHTAATDTQYF. The CDR3 coding sequence is TGTGCCAGCCATACAGCGGCCACAGATACGCAGTATTTT.

The J gene is TRBJ1-3, the V gene TRBV5-1; a weak D match, TRBD1 (5 bases). The CDR3 length is 17 residues. Trimming took off 1 base at V and 1 base at J, with 15 bases between the two ends. Germline CDR1 reads SGHRS; CDR2 reads YFSETQ. The CDR3 loop reads CASSLTLLDSSGNTIYF. DNA for the CDR3: TGCGCCAGCAGCTTGACCCTACTTGACAGTTCTGGAAACACCATATATTTT.

The chain employs TRBV28 and TRBJ1-5, with unresolved D. CDR3 length: 13 residues. Per germline, CDR1 MDHEN and CDR2 SYDVKM. Trimming took 4 bases from V and 8 from J, leaving 12 bases between them. The CDR3 is CASSSRWSEPQHF. CDR3 sequence (DNA): TGTGCCAGCAGTTCCCGGTGGTCGGAGCCCCAGCATTTT.

This clonotype was picked up many times. V and J are TRBV19 and TRBJ2-5, with 8 bases fitting TRBD1. The CDR3 spans 15 residues. J was trimmed by 4 bases and V by 6 bases; bases with no gene match: 10. Per germline, CDR1 LNHDA and CDR2 SQIVND (reference sequence). CDR3 nucleotides: TGTGCCAGTAGATCTAGAACAGGGGGACGAGAGACCCAGTACTTC. This codes for CASRSRTGGRETQYF.

This clonotype occurred many times. This CDR3 is CASSLGTKDLREKLFF. CDR3 coding DNA: TGTGCCAGCAGCTTAGGGACGAAGGACTTGAGGGAAAAACTGTTTTTT. The chain recombines TRBV7-8 with TRBJ1-4; the D is unclear. The V end was cut by 1 base, the J end by 8 bases, with 17 bases between. Germline CDR1 reads SGHVS; CDR2 reads FQNEAQ. The CDR3 extends over 16 amino acids. Supplemented by reference TRBV7-8 and TRBJ1-4, the full variable domain reads GAGVSQSPRYKVAKRGQDVALRCDPISGHVSLFWYQQALGQGPEFLTYFQNEAQLDKSGLPSDRFFAERPEGSVSTLKIQRTQQEDSAVYLCASSLGTKDLREKLFFGSGTQLSVL.

This clonotype was seen at least ten times. The chain has TRBV11-2 and TRBJ2-2; D might be TRBD2 (5 bases). The CDR3 runs to 13 residues. From germline, CDR1 is SGHAT and CDR2 FQNNGV. The V end lost 1 base, the J end lost 8 bases, and 8 bases lay between the germline ends. CDR3 sequence (DNA): TGTGCCAGCAGCTTAGTCGGGGTTGGGGAGCTGTTTTTT. Amino acid sequence: CASSLVGVGELFF.

V and J are TRBV5-1 and TRBJ2-3; TRBD1 aligns across 7 bases. Germline V lookup: CDR1 SGHRS, CDR2 YFSETQ. The CDR3 has 13 residues. Trimming cost V 7 bases and J 2 bases; bases outside gene matches: 4. The CDR3, as DNA: TGCGCCAGCCGACAGGGAAACACAGATACGCAGTATTTT. Translated: CASRQGNTDTQYF.

This clonotype was picked up many times. This sequence joins TRBV12-5 and TRBJ2-5; TRBD2 agrees at 10 bases. Germline V gene sequence: CDR1 LGHNT, CDR2 FRNRAP. There are 16 residues in the CDR3. The ends lost 7 bases at V and 4 bases at J; junction bases unmatched: 12. The CDR3 loop is CASAAPSGGAGETQYF. CDR3 nucleotide sequence: TGTGCTAGTGCCGCCCCCAGCGGGGGGGCCGGAGAGACCCAGTACTTC.

Details on this clonotype: This may be a read error: a much more frequent sequence differs by one nucleotide. This CDR3 reads CARRTGADTGELFF. The DNA for the CDR3 is TGTGCCAGGAGGACAGGGGCCGACACCGGGGAGCTGTTTTTT. This rearrangement joins TRBV2 to TRBJ2-2; 9 positions match TRBD1. This CDR3 spans 14 amino acids. Unmatched junction bases numbered 5, after V lost 9 bases and J lost 3 bases. Germline loops: CDR1 SNHLY, CDR2 FYNNEI.

This clonotype was picked up many times. The J gene is TRBJ2-1, the V gene TRBV20-1, with 10 bases lining up with TRBD2. CDR1 and CDR2 (germline): DFQATT, SNEGSKA (reference sequence). The CDR3 consists of 14 residues. V gave up 4 bases and J gave up 6 bases; unmatched junction bases: 6. The CDR3 is CSATSGRASNEQFF. In DNA form, the CDR3 reads TGCAGTGCTACAAGCGGGAGGGCCAGCAATGAGCAGTTCTTC.

Concerning this clonotype itself: A read error is possible here, since a much larger clone lies one base away. This chain joins TRBV4-1 and TRBJ2-7; possibly TRBD2 for D (6 bases). CDR1 MGHRA and CDR2 YSYEKL come from the germline V gene. The CDR3 has 16 amino acids. The CDR3 protein is CASSQHGTQLFYDQYF. The CDR3 DNA reads as TGCGCCAGCAGCCAGCACGGGACTCAGTTGTTCTACGATCAGTACTTC.

Comment on this clonotype: A read error is likely, as this CDR3 ends without the conserved phenylalanine or tryptophan. The chain employs TRBV6-1 and TRBJ2-7, with TRBD1 matching 7 bases. Germline loops: CDR1 MNHNS, CDR2 SASEGT. V lost 8 bases, J lost 4 bases, and 8 bases stayed unmatched. CDR3 size: 13 residues. The CDR3: CASHTGALYEQYL. In DNA, the CDR3 is TGTGCCAGCCATACAGGGGCCCTTTACGAGCAGTACCTC.

The rearrangement joins TRBV5-4 to TRBJ1-5; D is perhaps TRBD1 (5 bases). The germline CDR1 and CDR2 sequences are SGHNT and YYREEE (reference sequence). This CDR3 region has 15 residues. V lost 4 bases and J lost 3, with 14 bases in between. CDR3 in DNA: TGTGCCAGCAGCCCCACAGGAGAAATCAATCAGCCCCAGCATTTT. This translates into CASSPTGEINQPQHF.

As for this clonotype: Being one base from a much bigger clone, this may be a read error. This chain uses TRBV11-3 with TRBJ2-1; TRBD1 matches at 10 bases. Germline V gene sequence: CDR1 SGHNT, CDR2 YENEEA. J was trimmed by 9 bases and V by 1 base; bases with no gene match: 6. The CDR3 is 15 residues long. CDR3: CASSLGTGGQGEQFF. CDR3 in DNA: TGTGCCAGCAGCTTAGGGACAGGGGGACAGGGTGAGCAGTTCTTC.

This clonotype was recorded once. Given a far larger clone just one base away, this is likely a sequencing read error. CDR3 DNA sequence: TGTGCCAGCAGCTTACCGGGGTTTCCCTACGAGCGGTACTTC. It translates to CASSLPGFPYERYF. The chain carries TRBV11-1 and TRBJ2-7; maybe TRBD2 (5 bases). Germline CDR1 reads SGHAT; CDR2 reads FQDESV (reference sequence). The CDR3 sequence is 14 residues long.

Many counts were recorded for this clonotype. The rearrangement uses TRBV7-9 and TRBJ1-1; D remains ambiguous. Trimming shortened V by 1 base and J by 10 bases, and 10 bases separated the two germline ends. From germline, CDR1 is SEHNR and CDR2 FQNEAQ (reference sequence). This CDR3 spans 12 amino acids. The DNA for the CDR3 is TGTGCCAGCAGCTTAGGGGGAAGGCGAGCTTTCTTT. Amino acid sequence: CASSLGGRRAFF.

This clonotype was detected many times. The chain is built from TRBV19 and TRBJ2-1; 7 bases match TRBD2. V lost 1 base to trimming and J lost 6 bases; unmatched junction nucleotides: 6. Germline V CDR1 and CDR2: LNHDA, SQIVND (reference sequence). The CDR3 runs 15 residues. The CDR3 DNA sequence: TGTGCCAGTAGTATAGCGGGGGGTCCTTTCAATGAGCAGTTCTTC. Protein: CASSIAGGPFNEQFF.

This clonotype came up many times. The chain employs TRBV5-5 and TRBJ1-3; D is unclear. CDR1 is SGHKS, CDR2 YYEKEE, per germline (reference sequence). The CDR3 contains 15 residues. Trimming cost V 0 bases and J 0 bases, with 7 bases left between them. The CDR3 DNA reads as TGTGCCAGCAGCTTGGGACAAAACTCTGGAAACACCATATATTTT. The encoded protein is CASSLGQNSGNTIYF.

In its sample, this clonotype was seen many times. The chain uses TRBV11-1 and TRBJ2-4; perhaps TRBD1 as D (5 bases). The CDR3 has 14 residues. Germline V CDR1 and CDR2: SGHAT, FQDESV (reference sequence). Trimming took 1 base from V and 5 from J, leaving 9 bases between them. CDR3 residues: CASSLVGRENIQYF. CDR3 nucleotide sequence: TGTGCCAGCAGCTTAGTGGGCAGGGAAAACATTCAGTACTTC. Based on the CDR3 plus reference TRBV11-1 and TRBJ2-4, the full variable domain is EAEVAQSPRYKITEKSQAVAFWCDPISGHATLYWYRQILGQGPELLVQFQDESVVDDSQLPKDRFSAERLKGVDSTLKIQPAELGDSAMYLCASSLVGRENIQYFGAGTRLSVL.

This clonotype was counted ten times or more. The chain is built from TRBV5-1 and TRBJ1-2, with 11 nucleotides matching TRBD1. Per the germline V gene, CDR1 is SGHRS and CDR2 is YFSETQ. The CDR3 is made up of 18 amino acids. V lost 4 bases, J lost 3 bases, and 14 bases stayed unmatched. Here the CDR3 reads CASSREQGQGANYYGYTF. In DNA form, the CDR3 reads TGCGCCAGCAGCAGAGAGCAAGGACAGGGGGCGAATTACTATGGCTACACCTTC. Supplemented by reference TRBV5-1 and TRBJ1-2, the full variable domain reads KAGVTQTPRYLIKTRGQQVTLSCSPISGHRSVSWYQQTPGQGLQFLFEYFSETQRNKGNFPGRFSGRQFSNSRSEMNVSTLELGDSALYLCASSREQGQGANYYGYTFGSGTRLTVV.

In this sample, this clonotype turned up a few times. The V gene is TRBV29-1, the J gene TRBJ1-2; D uncertain. Germline values: CDR1 SQVTM, CDR2 ANQGSEA. Trimming left V 7 bases short and J 4 bases short, with 10 bases between. The CDR3 runs to 11 residues. CDR3 amino acids: CSADKGYGYTF. CDR3 bases: TGCAGCGCCGACAAAGGCTATGGCTACACCTTC.